This T cell receptor beta chain was identified in a study of T cell responses to AZD1222 COVID-19 vaccine. The wider study: Timing groups of about 4 and about 12 weeks for second doses were pooled. Study conclusions and caveats: Reportedly, close to half of spike-specific TCRs are directed against unmutated variant regions. Along spike, vaccine-associated CD4 TCRs were found throughout, with dominance at 160-218 and 743-854. Sampling captured repertoires only after the peak T cell response.

Assay: immunoSEQ multiplex PCR; the TCRdb copy retains only in-frame clones and omits some. Found here are 140,000 to 150,000 clones, around 90% of them singletons; the top ten hold around 5.5%. CDR3 length: 13 residues. Trimming removed 5 bases from V and 2 bases from J, with 9 bases in between. The germline V gene encodes CDR1 SEHNR and CDR2 FQNEAQ (reference sequence). On this clone itself: Its antigen is still unknown.

This clonotype was sampled from an adult in good health. Here the sequenced sample was peripheral blood, taken on day 0 of AZD1222 vaccination. The chain uses TRBV7-9 and TRBJ1-2, with D possibly TRBD1 on 5 matching bases. The CDR3 here is CASSRGTNYGYTF. The CDR3 region has the DNA TGTGCCAGCAGCCGGGGGACGAACTATGGCTACACCTTC.